This TCR beta chain derives from a study of early T cells in non-severe SARS-CoV-2 infection. Study-level information: RNA in bulk from unsorted whole blood was sequenced, and chains were unpaired.

Notes on this clonotype: What it binds is not known.

Study-wide points: Using VDJdb, the matching emphasized anti-spike CD8 responses while missing private and CD4 specificities.

Germline loops: CDR1 ENHRY, CDR2 SYGVKD. The trim removed 0 bases at V and 0 bases at J, leaving 9 bases unmatched. The CDR3 is made up of 18 amino acids. Molecules of cDNA were individually given unique molecular identifiers that were attached to them. TCRdb re-called the 5' RACE reads with MiXCR, one entry per CDR3 protein. Among some 96,000 distinct CDR3 sequences, 11% were seen once, and the ten largest hold about 4.5%. The material was whole blood, obtained at baseline. The chain couples TRBV10-3 to TRBJ1-2; 8 positions match TRBD1. This receptor was taken from an adult who was a healthcare worker with PCR-confirmed SARS-CoV-2 infection or an uninfected control (not recorded which). DNA of the CDR3: TGTGCCATCAGTGAGTCGATTTATCGGGACAGGTCTAACTATGGCTACACCTTC. Protein sequence: CAISESIYRDRSNYGYTF.